This entry features one T cell receptor (beta chain) sequence. The target antigen is unknown. The data belong to a study of vaccination effects on CD4 cells after COVID-19. Study-wide points: Substantial clonal contraction characterized both infection- and vaccine-induced clones late after vaccination.

Germline lookup yields CDR1 GTSNPN and CDR2 SVGIG (reference sequence). This CDR3 comprises 11 residues. Trimming removed 3 bases from V and 5 bases from J, with 7 bases in between. After less than 11 days in culture, the CD4+ T cells were isolated. In the cultures, half the medium was exchanged for IL-2 medium on days 3 and 7. The protocol was immunoSEQ multiplex PCR, while the TCRdb copy is restricted to in-frame clones and leaves out a portion. The sample includes 31,000 or so clones, about two thirds of them seen just once. This specimen consisted of CD4+ T cells from PBMCs cultured without peptide, obtained before COVID-19 vaccination. The clonotype originates from a human donor who received a COVID-19 vaccine. V is TRBV30 and J is TRBJ2-5; tentative D call: TRBD1 (5 bases). This chain's CDR3 is CAWSAGETQYF. In DNA, the CDR3 is TGTGCCTGGAGCGCAGGGGAGACCCAGTACTTC.